The rows below give T cell receptor beta chains drawn from one sample of a study of CD8 T cells in acute hepatitis C reinfection. Clones were read by immunoSEQ multiplex PCR, and TCRdb kept only the in-frame ones, dropping some. The data show approximately 40,000 clones, with 80% to 90% seen just once and roughly 9.7% held by the top ten. Sequences were obtained from naive CD8+ T cells from PBMCs. All receptors derive from a woman aged 18-29 years who spontaneously cleared hepatitis C infection. CDR3s include the opening cysteine and the closing phenylalanine or tryptophan. Fields, in order: CDR3 protein, J gene, V gene.

CDR3: CASSLVRDGSAAVQYF
J: TRBJ2-5
V: TRBV7-8

CDR3: CSARDTGELFF
J: TRBJ2-2
V: TRBV20-1

CDR3: CASSPAAGDYEQYF
J: TRBJ2-7
V: TRBV5-1

CDR3: CASSLFISGFSSYNEQFF
J: TRBJ2-1
V: TRBV5-6

CDR3: CASSSAYEQYF
J: TRBJ2-7
V: TRBV5-1

CDR3: CASSQASTSPAGYTF
J: TRBJ1-2
V: TRBV4-2

CDR3: CASSPLADTQYF
J: TRBJ2-3
V: TRBV19

CDR3: CASSLYSSSVEQFF
J: TRBJ2-1
V: TRBV5-1

CDR3: CASMGDYNEQFF
J: TRBJ2-1
V: TRBV27

CDR3: CASSQITLAGGPNEQFF
J: TRBJ2-1
V: TRBV4-1

CDR3: CASSQDATAGGPEQFF
J: TRBJ2-1
V: TRBV4-1

CDR3: CAINNGGEQYF
J: TRBJ2-7
V: TRBV10-3

CDR3: CASRETGGNQPQHF
J: TRBJ1-5
V: TRBV27

CDR3: CASSLGSFNEQFF
J: TRBJ2-1
V: TRBV5-1

CDR3: CASSWLAHNEQFF
J: TRBJ2-1
V: TRBV6-6

CDR3: CASSQGNSGSGGTYEQYF
J: TRBJ2-7
V: TRBV4-1

CDR3: CASSQLAAGELFF
J: TRBJ2-2
V: TRBV14

CDR3: CATSRDPDNEQFF
J: TRBJ2-1
V: TRBV15

CDR3: CASSLIREKLFF
J: TRBJ1-4
V: TRBV5-1

CDR3: CASSPALAGNNEQFF
J: TRBJ2-1
V: TRBV18

CDR3: CASSLGGSLETQYF
J: TRBJ2-5
V: TRBV11-2

CDR3: CASTTSSYNEQFF
J: TRBJ2-1
V: TRBV6-5

CDR3: CSARELQEQYF
J: TRBJ2-7
V: TRBV20-1

CDR3: CASSASSATNEKLFF
J: TRBJ1-4
V: TRBV9

CDR3: CSVGELGNTIYF
J: TRBJ1-3
V: TRBV29-1

CDR3: CASSRGYEQYF
J: TRBJ2-7
V: TRBV7-6

CDR3: CASSPRTSRSYEQYF
J: TRBJ2-7
V: TRBV13

CDR3: CASSLDPTEAFF
J: TRBJ1-1
V: TRBV7-9

CDR3: CASSLTSGTYNEQFF
J: TRBJ2-1
V: TRBV4-2

CDR3: CASSEGPNTEAFF
J: TRBJ1-1
V: TRBV6-4

CDR3: CASSLGGGADQPQHF
J: TRBJ1-5
V: TRBV7-6

CDR3: CASRSPTDTQYF
J: TRBJ2-3
V: TRBV27

CDR3: CASSVGGYNEQFF
J: TRBJ2-1
V: TRBV5-1

CDR3: CACTGGGETQYF
J: TRBJ2-5
V: TRBV7-8